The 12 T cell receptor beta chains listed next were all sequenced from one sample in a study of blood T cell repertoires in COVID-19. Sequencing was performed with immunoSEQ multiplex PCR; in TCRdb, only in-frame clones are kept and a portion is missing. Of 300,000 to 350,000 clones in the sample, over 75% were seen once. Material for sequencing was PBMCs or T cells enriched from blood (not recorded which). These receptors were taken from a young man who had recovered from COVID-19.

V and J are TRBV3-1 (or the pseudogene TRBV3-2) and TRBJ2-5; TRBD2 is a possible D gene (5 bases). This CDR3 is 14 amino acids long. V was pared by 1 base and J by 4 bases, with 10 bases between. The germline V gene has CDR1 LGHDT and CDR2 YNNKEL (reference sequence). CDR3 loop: CASSQVTGSETQYF. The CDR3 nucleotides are TGTGCCAGCAGCCAAGTTACGGGGTCAGAGACCCAGTACTTC.

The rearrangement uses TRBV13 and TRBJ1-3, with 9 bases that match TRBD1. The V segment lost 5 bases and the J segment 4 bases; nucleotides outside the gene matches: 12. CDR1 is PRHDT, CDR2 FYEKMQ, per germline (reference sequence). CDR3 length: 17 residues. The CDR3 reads CASSLSTGQGYGNTIYF. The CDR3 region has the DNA TGTGCCAGCAGCCTAAGTACGGGACAGGGTTACGGAAACACCATATATTTT.

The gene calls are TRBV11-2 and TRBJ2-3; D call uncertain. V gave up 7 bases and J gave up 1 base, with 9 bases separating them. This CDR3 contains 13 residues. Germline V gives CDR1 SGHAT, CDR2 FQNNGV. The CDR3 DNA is TGTGCCAGCAATTGGCAGGGCACAGATACGCAGTATTTT. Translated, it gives CASNWQGTDTQYF.

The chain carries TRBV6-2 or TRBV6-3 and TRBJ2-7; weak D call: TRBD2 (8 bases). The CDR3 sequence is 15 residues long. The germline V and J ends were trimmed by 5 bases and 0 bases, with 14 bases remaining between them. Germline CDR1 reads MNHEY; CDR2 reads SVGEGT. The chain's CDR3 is CASSTGGGPSYEQYF. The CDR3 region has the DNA TGTGCCAGCAGTACGGGAGGGGGCCCCTCCTACGAGCAGTACTTC.

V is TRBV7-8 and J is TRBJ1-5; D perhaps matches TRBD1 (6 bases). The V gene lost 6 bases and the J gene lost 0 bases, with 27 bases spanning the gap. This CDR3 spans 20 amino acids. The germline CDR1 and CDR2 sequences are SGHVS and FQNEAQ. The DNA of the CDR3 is TGTGCCAGCAGTCTATTCTCTGGGGGCAGGGGATTCGATAGCAATCAGCCCCAGCATTTT. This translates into CASSLFSGGRGFDSNQPQHF.

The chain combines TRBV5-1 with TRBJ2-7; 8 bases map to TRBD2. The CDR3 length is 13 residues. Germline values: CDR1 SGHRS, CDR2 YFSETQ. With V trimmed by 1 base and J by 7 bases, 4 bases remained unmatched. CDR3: CASSLRASGEQYF. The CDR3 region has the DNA TGCGCCAGCAGCTTGAGGGCTAGCGGGGAGCAGTACTTC. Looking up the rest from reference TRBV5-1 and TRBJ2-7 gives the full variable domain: KAGVTQTPRYLIKTRGQQVTLSCSPISGHRSVSWYQQTPGQGLQFLFEYFSETQRNKGNFPGRFSGRQFSNSRSEMNVSTLELGDSALYLCASSLRASGEQYFGPGTRLTVT.

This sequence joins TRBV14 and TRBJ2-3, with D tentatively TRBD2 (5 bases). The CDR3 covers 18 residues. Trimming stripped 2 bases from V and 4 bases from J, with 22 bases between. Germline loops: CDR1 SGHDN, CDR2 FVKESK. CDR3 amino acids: CASSQYRMLAGHSDTQYF. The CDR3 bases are TGTGCCAGCAGCCAATACCGGATGCTAGCTGGGCATTCAGATACGCAGTATTTT.

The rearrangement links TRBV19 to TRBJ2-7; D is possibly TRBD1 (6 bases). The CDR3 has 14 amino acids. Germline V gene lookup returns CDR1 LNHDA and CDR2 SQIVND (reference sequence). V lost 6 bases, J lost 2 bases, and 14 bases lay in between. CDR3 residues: CASSEQGGAYEQYF. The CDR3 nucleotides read TGTGCCAGTAGCGAACAGGGCGGAGCCTACGAGCAGTACTTC.

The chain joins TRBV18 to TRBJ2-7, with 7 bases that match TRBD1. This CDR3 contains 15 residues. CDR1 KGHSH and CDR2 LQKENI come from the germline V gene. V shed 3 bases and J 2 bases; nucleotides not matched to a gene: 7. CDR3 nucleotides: TGTGCCAGCTCACCCGGACCGGGACAGACCTACGAGCAGTACTTC. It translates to CASSPGPGQTYEQYF.

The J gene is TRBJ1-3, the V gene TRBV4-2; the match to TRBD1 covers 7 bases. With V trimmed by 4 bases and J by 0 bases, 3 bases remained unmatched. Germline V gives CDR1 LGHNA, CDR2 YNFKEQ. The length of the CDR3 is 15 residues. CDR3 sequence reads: CASSPDRFSGNTIYF. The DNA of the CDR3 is TGTGCCAGCAGCCCGGACAGGTTCTCTGGAAACACCATATATTTT.

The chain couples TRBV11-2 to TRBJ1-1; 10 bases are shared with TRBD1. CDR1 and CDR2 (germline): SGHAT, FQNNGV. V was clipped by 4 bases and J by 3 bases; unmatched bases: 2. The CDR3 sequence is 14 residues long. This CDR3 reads CASSSGQGDTEAFF. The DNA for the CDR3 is TGTGCCAGCAGCTCAGGACAGGGGGACACTGAAGCTTTCTTT.

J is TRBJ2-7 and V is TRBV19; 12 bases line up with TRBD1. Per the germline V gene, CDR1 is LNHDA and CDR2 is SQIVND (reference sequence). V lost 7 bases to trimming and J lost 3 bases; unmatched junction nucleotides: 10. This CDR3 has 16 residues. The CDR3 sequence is CASTRGGTGGFYEQYF. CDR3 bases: TGTGCCAGTACTCGAGGAGGGACAGGGGGCTTCTACGAGCAGTACTTC. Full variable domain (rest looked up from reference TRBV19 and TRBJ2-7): DGGITQSPKYLFRKEGQNVTLSCEQNLNHDAMYWYRQDPGQGLRLIYYSQIVNDFQKGDIAEGYSVSREKKESFPLTVTSAQKNPTAFYLCASTRGGTGGFYEQYFGPGTRLTVT.